Listed here are 8 T cell receptor beta chains from one sample, sequenced in a study of T cell responses to AZD1222 COVID-19 vaccine (dated by TCRdb to the early 2020s). The library came from the immunoSEQ multiplex PCR assay. The table comes from immuneACCESS by way of TCRdb, which keeps in-frame sequences with V and J called. Part of the clones is missing from these tables; in studies checked, under half for an unresolved V gene and the rest for unknown reasons. The sample table shows about 120,000 clones, and around 87% are seen once. In total, the top ten clones hold 10% of the sample. What the time point label conveys for this sample: baseline before first vaccination. Specimen: peripheral blood, collected on day 0 of AZD1222 vaccination. The receptors shown here come from an adult in good health.

This chain uses TRBV5-1 with TRBJ1-6; possible D gene TRBD1, 5 bases. Looked up from germline, CDR1 is SGHRS and CDR2 is YFSETQ. This CDR3 is built from 16 residues. The V and J ends lost 0 bases and 7 bases respectively, with 14 bases between them. CDR3 region: CASSLAGLMRNSPLHF. The CDR3 DNA follows: TGCGCCAGCAGCTTGGCGGGACTTATGCGAAATTCACCCCTCCACTTT.

This rearrangement joins TRBV7-2 to TRBJ2-2; D gene ambiguous. CDR1 and CDR2 from the germline V gene are SGHTA and FQGNSA. V shed 4 bases and J shed 4 bases, with 7 bases lying between them. This CDR3 spans 13 amino acids. The CDR3 nucleotides read TGTGCCAGCAGCTCCCGTTCCACCGGGGAGCTGTTTTTT. Its protein product is CASSSRSTGELFF.

CDR3 protein: CASSPYRGGLQPQHF. The CDR3 DNA is TGCGCCAGCAGTCCCTATAGGGGGGGCTTACAGCCCCAGCATTTT. V usage is TRBV23-1 and J usage is TRBJ1-5, with D tentatively TRBD1 (6 bases). TRBV23-1 is an open reading frame, and its role is uncertain. V lost 4 bases and J lost 7, with 17 bases in between. The CDR3 has 15 residues.

This clone was counted once. The chain employs TRBV7-3 and TRBJ1-2; D is undetermined. The CDR3 runs to 19 residues. Trimming pared 1 base from V and 4 bases from J, leaving 25 bases between. Germline V gene lookup returns CDR1 SGHTA and CDR2 FQGTGA. The chain's CDR3 is CASSLNPWNSGSTSYGYTF. The CDR3 DNA sequence: TGTGCCAGCAGCTTAAACCCTTGGAACAGCGGGTCTACCAGCTATGGCTACACCTTC. Combining the CDR3 with reference TRBV7-3 and TRBJ1-2 gives the whole variable domain GAGVSQTPSNKVTEKGKYVELRCDPISGHTALYWYRQSLGQGPEFLIYFQGTGAADDSGLPNDRFFAVRPEGSVSTLKIQRTERGDSAVYLCASSLNPWNSGSTSYGYTFGSGTRLTVV.

The chain has TRBV6-6 and TRBJ1-4; 10 bases are a match to TRBD1. The CDR3 contains 14 residues. The germline V gene encodes CDR1 MNHNY and CDR2 SVGAGI (reference sequence). V trimming: 6 bases; J trimming: 8 bases; junction bases outside the gene matches: 6. The CDR3: CASSAGTGVEKLFF. The CDR3 DNA sequence: TGTGCCAGCAGCGCCGGGACAGGGGTCGAAAAACTGTTTTTT.

The V and J genes are TRBV5-1 and TRBJ1-1, with D perhaps matching TRBD1 (6 bases). V gave up 5 bases and J gave up 0 bases, with 11 bases separating them. Looked up from germline, CDR1 is SGHRS and CDR2 is YFSETQ. This CDR3 is built from 14 residues. The CDR3 loop reads CASRTGTMNTEAFF. The CDR3 region has the DNA TGCGCCAGCAGAACCGGGACAATGAACACTGAAGCTTTCTTT.

The rearrangement uses TRBV27 and TRBJ2-1, with a tentative D call TRBD2 (6 bases). There are 16 residues in the CDR3. CDR1 is MNHEY, CDR2 SMNVEV, per germline (reference sequence). Trimming removed 2 bases at V and 2 bases at J, with 13 bases between. The CDR3 is CASSLVTSNPYNEQFF. The CDR3, as DNA: TGTGCCAGCAGTTTAGTTACTAGCAACCCCTACAATGAGCAGTTCTTC.

This clone was seen just once. The CDR3 DNA reads as TGTGCCAGCAGTTTGAGAGGGGGAGGGACTGAAGCTTTCTTT. It encodes CASSLRGGGTEAFF. The chain recombines TRBV27 with TRBJ1-1; the D gene is possibly TRBD1 (6 bases). Trimming took off 3 bases at V and 5 bases at J, with 13 bases between the two ends. This CDR3 is 14 amino acids long. Germline V gives CDR1 MNHEY, CDR2 SMNVEV (reference sequence).